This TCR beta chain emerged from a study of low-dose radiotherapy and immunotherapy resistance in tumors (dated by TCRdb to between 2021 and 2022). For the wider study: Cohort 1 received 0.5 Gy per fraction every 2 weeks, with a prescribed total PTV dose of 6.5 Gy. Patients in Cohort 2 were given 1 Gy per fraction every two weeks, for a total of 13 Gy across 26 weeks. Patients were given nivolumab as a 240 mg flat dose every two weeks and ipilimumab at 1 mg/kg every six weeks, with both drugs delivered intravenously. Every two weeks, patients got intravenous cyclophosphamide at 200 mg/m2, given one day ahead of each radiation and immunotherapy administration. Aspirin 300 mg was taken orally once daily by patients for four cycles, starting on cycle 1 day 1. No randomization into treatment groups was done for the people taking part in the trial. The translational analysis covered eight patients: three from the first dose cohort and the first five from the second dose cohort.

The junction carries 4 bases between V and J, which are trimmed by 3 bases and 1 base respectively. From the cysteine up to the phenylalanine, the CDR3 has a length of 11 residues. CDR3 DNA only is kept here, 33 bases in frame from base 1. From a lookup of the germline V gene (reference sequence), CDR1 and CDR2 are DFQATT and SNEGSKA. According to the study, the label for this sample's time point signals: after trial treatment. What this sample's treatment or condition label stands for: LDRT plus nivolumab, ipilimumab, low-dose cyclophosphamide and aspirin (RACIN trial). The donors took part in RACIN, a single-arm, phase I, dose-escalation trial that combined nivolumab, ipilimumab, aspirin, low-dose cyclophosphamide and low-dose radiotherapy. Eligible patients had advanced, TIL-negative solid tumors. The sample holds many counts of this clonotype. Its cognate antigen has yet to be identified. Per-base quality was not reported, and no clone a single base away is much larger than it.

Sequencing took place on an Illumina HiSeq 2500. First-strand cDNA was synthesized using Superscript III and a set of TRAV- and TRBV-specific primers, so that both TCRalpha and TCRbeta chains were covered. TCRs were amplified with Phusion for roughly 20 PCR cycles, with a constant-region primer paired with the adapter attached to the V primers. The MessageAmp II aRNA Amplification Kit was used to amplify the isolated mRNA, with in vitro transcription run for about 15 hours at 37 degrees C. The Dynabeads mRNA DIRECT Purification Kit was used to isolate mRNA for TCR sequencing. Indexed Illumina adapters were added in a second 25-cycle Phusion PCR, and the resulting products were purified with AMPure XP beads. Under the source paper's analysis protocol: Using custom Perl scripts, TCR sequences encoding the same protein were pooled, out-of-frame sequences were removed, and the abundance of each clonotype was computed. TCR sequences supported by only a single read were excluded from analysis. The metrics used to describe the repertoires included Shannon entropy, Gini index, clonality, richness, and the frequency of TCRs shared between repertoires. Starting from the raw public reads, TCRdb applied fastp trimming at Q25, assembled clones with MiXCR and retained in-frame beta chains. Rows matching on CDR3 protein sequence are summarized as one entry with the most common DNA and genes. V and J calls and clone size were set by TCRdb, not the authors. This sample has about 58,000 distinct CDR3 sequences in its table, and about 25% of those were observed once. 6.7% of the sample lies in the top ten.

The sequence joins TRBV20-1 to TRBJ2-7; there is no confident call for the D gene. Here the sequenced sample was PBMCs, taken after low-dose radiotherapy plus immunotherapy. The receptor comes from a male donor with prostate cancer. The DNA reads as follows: TGCAGTGCTAGGGAATCCTACGAGCAGTACTTC. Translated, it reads CSARESYEQYF.